The 10 T cell receptor beta chains below all came from one sample that was sequenced in a study of T-cell reconstitution after alpha-beta-depleted transplantation in children. The TCRbeta library was prepared with unique molecular identifiers. A single record per CDR3 protein comes from TCRdb applying MiXCR to the PCR reads. This repertoire shows hundreds of thousands of distinct CDR3 sequences, under 15% found once; its top ten account for 2.2%. The starting material was PBMCs, mostly from graft donor cells, obtained 360 days after TCRalphabeta/CD19-depleted stem cell transplant. The receptors originated from a male patient between 5 and 17 years old who had a stem cell transplant for acute myeloid leukemia, so the T cells may come from the graft donor.

This clonotype has at least ten counts. V gene TRBV29-1 combines with J gene TRBJ2-1, with 10 bases identical to TRBD2. This CDR3 contains 14 residues. V was pared by 4 bases and J by 4 bases, with 4 bases of the junction left unmatched. Per the germline V gene, CDR1 is SQVTM and CDR2 is ANQGSEA. Here the CDR3 DNA reads TGCAGCGTTGTTTTACTAGCGGGGTACAATGAGCAGTTCTTC. Amino acids: CSVVLLAGYNEQFF.

This clonotype was seen ten or more times. This chain joins TRBV6-5 and TRBJ1-5; D is unclear. Trimming removed 6 bases from V and 4 bases from J, with 19 bases in between. Germline CDR1 is MNHEY and CDR2 is SVGAGI. The CDR3 consists of 16 residues. This CDR3 reads CASSRASSARNQPQHF. For the CDR3, the DNA is TGTGCCAGCAGCCGCGCTTCCTCCGCTCGGAATCAGCCCCAGCATTTT.

This clonotype was detected only a few times. The CDR3 sequence: CASTPGGLSGKMNTGELFF. CDR3 in DNA: TGTGCCAGCACCCCGGGGGGACTTAGCGGAAAAATGAACACCGGGGAGCTGTTTTTT. The chain links TRBV11-1 to TRBJ2-2, with 7 bases fitting TRBD2. Germline assignment: CDR1 SGHAT and CDR2 FQDESV (reference sequence). This CDR3 is 19 amino acids long. The trim removed 7 bases at V and 1 base at J, leaving 18 bases unmatched. Supplemented by reference TRBV11-1 and TRBJ2-2, the full variable domain reads EAEVAQSPRYKITEKSQAVAFWCDPISGHATLYWYRQILGQGPELLVQFQDESVVDDSQLPKDRFSAERLKGVDSTLKIQPAELGDSAMYLCASTPGGLSGKMNTGELFFGEGSRLTVL.

This clonotype was observed a few times. V is TRBV4-2 and J is TRBJ2-7, with 7 bases identical to TRBD2. Trimming removed 4 bases from V and 2 bases from J; junction bases left unmatched: 8. CDR1 and CDR2 (germline): LGHNA, YNFKEQ. The CDR3 spans 15 residues. The CDR3 nucleotides read TGTGCCAGCAGCCGCCTGGCGGGAGTTCCCTACGAGCAGTACTTC. This codes for CASSRLAGVPYEQYF.

This clonotype was picked up a small number of times. The chain recombines TRBV18 with TRBJ2-1; unclear D gene. Germline CDR1 reads KGHSH; CDR2 reads LQKENI. This CDR3 is 16 amino acids long. Trimming left V 3 bases short and J 7 bases short, with 19 bases between. The CDR3: CASSPLVPPEWNEQFF. The CDR3 DNA follows: TGTGCCAGCTCACCGCTCGTGCCCCCGGAGTGGAATGAGCAGTTCTTC.

The chain carries TRBV20-1 and TRBJ2-7; D is ambiguous. This CDR3 spans 12 amino acids. Between the trimmed V and J ends, which lost 0 bases and 3 bases, there was a span of 6 bases. CDR1 is DFQATT and CDR2 is SNEGSKA in the germline V gene (reference sequence). The CDR3 DNA is TGCAGTGCTAGAGAGTCAGGCTACGAGCAGTACTTC. Its translation is CSARESGYEQYF.

The V and J genes are TRBV30 and TRBJ2-5; TRBD1 is a possible D gene (6 bases). CDR1 and CDR2 from the germline V gene are GTSNPN and SVGIG (reference sequence). V dropped 0 bases and J dropped 2 bases, with 10 bases sitting between them. The CDR3 extends over 14 amino acids. The CDR3 region is CAWSVGTSQETQYF. DNA for the CDR3: TGTGCCTGGAGTGTAGGGACATCTCAAGAGACCCAGTACTTC.

This chain links TRBV5-1 with TRBJ2-5; the match to TRBD2 covers 9 bases. Germline V gives CDR1 SGHRS, CDR2 YFSETQ. V gave up 3 bases and J gave up 3 bases; unmatched junction bases: 6. CDR3 length: 15 residues. This CDR3 is CASSSPGLAEETQYF. DNA for the CDR3: TGCGCCAGCAGCTCGCCGGGACTAGCAGAAGAGACCCAGTACTTC.

This clonotype was counted many times. The V and J genes are TRBV4-1 and TRBJ2-4; 7 bases are shared with TRBD2. CDR1 and CDR2 (germline): MGHRA, YSYEKL. The CDR3 is 21 residues long. V shed 0 bases and J 0 bases; nucleotides not matched to a gene: 17. The CDR3 reads CASSQDRRLAGLGLAKNIQYF. The CDR3 DNA follows: TGCGCCAGCAGCCAAGATCGTCGATTAGCGGGCCTCGGTCTAGCCAAAAACATTCAGTACTTC.

This clonotype was counted between two and nine times. V and J are TRBV6-5 and TRBJ2-3, with TRBD1 matching over 7 bases. The CDR3 totals 18 residues. Germline V gene lookup returns CDR1 MNHEY and CDR2 SVGAGI. V shed 0 bases, J shed 4 bases, and the junction held 13 bases outside the gene matches. The DNA of the CDR3 is TGTGCCAGCAGTTACTCGTTTGAGGGGGCGCCCAGGCCAGATACGCAGTATTTT. It encodes CASSYSFEGAPRPDTQYF.